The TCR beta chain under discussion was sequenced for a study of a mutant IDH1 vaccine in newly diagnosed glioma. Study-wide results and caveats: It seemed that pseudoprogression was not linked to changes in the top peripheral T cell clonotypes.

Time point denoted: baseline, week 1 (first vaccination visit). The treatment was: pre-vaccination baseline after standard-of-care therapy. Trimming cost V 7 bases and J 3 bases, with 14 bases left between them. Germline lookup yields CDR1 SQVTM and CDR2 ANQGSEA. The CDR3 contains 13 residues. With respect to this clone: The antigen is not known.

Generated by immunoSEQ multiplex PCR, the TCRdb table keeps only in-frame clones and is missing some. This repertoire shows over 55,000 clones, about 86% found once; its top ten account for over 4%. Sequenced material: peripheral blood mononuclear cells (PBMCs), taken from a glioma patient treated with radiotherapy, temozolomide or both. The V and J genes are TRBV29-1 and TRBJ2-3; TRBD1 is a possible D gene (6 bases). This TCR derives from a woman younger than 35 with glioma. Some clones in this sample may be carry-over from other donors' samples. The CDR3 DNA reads TGCAGCGCATACAGGGCCGGGACAGATACGCAGTATTTT. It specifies CSAYRAGTDTQYF.